Below are 26 T cell receptor beta chains sequenced from a single sample in a study of shared clonotypes between healthy human individuals. TCRdb's copy holds only in-frame clones and misses some; the assay was immunoSEQ multiplex PCR. In the table there are 490,000 or so clones, around 80% of which are singletons. The sequencing sample was made of PBMCs. These receptor sequences come from a woman aged 40-49 years in good health. Some clones in this sample may be carry-over from other donors' samples.

This clone was counted between two and nine times. V is TRBV4-3 and J is TRBJ1-5; D unresolved. The CDR3 has 13 amino acids. Trimming pared 0 bases from V and 5 bases from J, leaving 5 bases between. Germline values: CDR1 LGHNA, CDR2 YSLEER. This CDR3 is CASSQDWHQPQHF. The CDR3 region has the DNA TGCGCCAGCAGCCAAGATTGGCATCAGCCCCAGCATTTT.

The J gene is TRBJ2-7, the V gene TRBV25-1; D is possibly TRBD1 (6 bases). Germline loops: CDR1 MGHDK, CDR2 SYGVNS. CDR3 length: 15 residues. V lost 3 bases and J lost 4, with 16 bases in between. CDR3 nucleotides: TGTGCCAGCAGTGACCGCTCGGGACATACGTACGAGCAGTACTTC. The encoded protein is CASSDRSGHTYEQYF.

V usage is TRBV2 and J usage is TRBJ2-1; the D is unclear. This CDR3 has 13 amino acids. The V gene's germline CDR1 is SNHLY and CDR2 FYNNEI. V gave up 3 bases and J gave up 6 bases, with 9 bases separating them. The CDR3 region has the DNA TGTGCCAGCAGTGAGTCGCTAGGCAATGAGCAGTTCTTC. Residues: CASSESLGNEQFF.

This chain uses TRBV29-1 with TRBJ2-3; TRBD1 aligns across 7 bases. Germline CDR1 and CDR2: SQVTM and ANQGSEA. J gave up 5 bases and V 5 bases, and 4 bases lay outside the gene matches. This CDR3 has 12 amino acids. CDR3 coding DNA: TGCAGCGTTACTACAGGGGTAGATACGCAGTATTTT. Translating gives CSVTTGVDTQYF.

This clone was picked up a small number of times. The chain uses TRBV29-1 and TRBJ1-2; TRBD1 aligns across 7 bases. This CDR3 spans 11 amino acids. Germline CDR1 and CDR2: SQVTM and ANQGSEA. V trimming: 5 bases; J trimming: 6 bases; junction bases outside the gene matches: 3. CDR3 nucleotides: TGCAGCGTTAGGCAGGGGGATGGCTACACCTTC. This sequence encodes CSVRQGDGYTF. Complete variable domain (other parts from reference TRBV29-1 and TRBJ1-2): SAVISQKPSRDICQRGTSLTIQCQVDSQVTMMFWYRQQPGQSLTLIATANQGSEATYESGFVIDKFPISRPNLTFSTLTVSNMSPEDSSIYLCSVRQGDGYTFGSGTRLTVV.

The chain joins TRBV5-1 to TRBJ1-2; D is perhaps TRBD1 (6 bases). This CDR3 region has 16 residues. CDR1 is SGHRS, CDR2 YFSETQ, per germline. Trimming stripped 0 bases from V and 3 bases from J, with 15 bases between. Here the CDR3 DNA reads TGCGCCAGCAGCTTGGTGCCCGGACAGAACGACTATGGCTACACCTTC. The encoded protein is CASSLVPGQNDYGYTF.

The chain employs TRBV27 and TRBJ2-1, with D possibly being TRBD2 (5 bases). V dropped 1 base and J dropped 9 bases, with 10 bases sitting between them. The CDR3 covers 13 residues. Germline values: CDR1 MNHEY, CDR2 SMNVEV (reference sequence). CDR3 amino acids: CASSLWLGSEQFF. The CDR3 DNA sequence: TGTGCCAGCAGTTTATGGTTGGGGAGTGAGCAGTTCTTC.

The chain carries TRBV7-3 and TRBJ2-2; TRBD1 aligns across 7 bases. From germline, CDR1 is SGHTA and CDR2 FQGTGA. The J segment lost 7 bases and the V segment lost 5 bases, leaving 7 bases of the junction unmatched. The length of the CDR3 is 14 residues. The CDR3 DNA reads TGTGCCAGCAGCCTAGACAGGGTGGGCGGGGAGCTGTTTTTT. It codes for CASSLDRVGGELFF. The full variable domain, its missing parts supplied by reference TRBV7-3 and TRBJ2-2, is GAGVSQTPSNKVTEKGKYVELRCDPISGHTALYWYRQSLGQGPEFLIYFQGTGAADDSGLPNDRFFAVRPEGSVSTLKIQRTERGDSAVYLCASSLDRVGGELFFGEGSRLTVL.

J is TRBJ2-4 and V is TRBV15; D call uncertain. Per the germline V gene, CDR1 is LNHNV and CDR2 is YYDKDF (reference sequence). V lost 0 bases and J 6 bases, leaving 15 bases between the germline ends. The CDR3 spans 16 residues. The CDR3 coding sequence is TGTGCCACCAGCAGAGATCTTTCCATTTCCATAAACATTCAGTACTTC. This encodes CATSRDLSISINIQYF.

The chain links TRBV7-6 to TRBJ2-2, with D hard to call. The CDR3 sequence is 14 residues long. Per the germline V gene, CDR1 is SGHVS and CDR2 is FNYEAQ. Trimming took 5 bases from V and 0 from J, leaving 7 bases between them. CDR3 bases: TGTGCCAGCAGCCCCACTACGAACACCGGGGAGCTGTTTTTT. Amino acid sequence: CASSPTTNTGELFF. The variable domain in full, with the rest retrieved from reference TRBV7-6 and TRBJ2-2, is GAGVSQSPRYKVTKRGQDVALRCDPISGHVSLYWYRQALGQGPEFLTYFNYEAQQDKSGLPNDRFSAERPEGSISTLTIQRTEQRDSAMYRCASSPTTNTGELFFGEGSRLTVL.

This chain joins TRBV18 and TRBJ1-1; D is uncertain. The V gene's germline CDR1 is KGHSH and CDR2 LQKENI. CDR3 length: 16 amino acids. Trimming stripped 0 bases from V and 1 base from J, with 12 bases between. The chain's CDR3 is CASSPPGSGRNTEAFF. The CDR3 nucleotides read TGTGCCAGCTCACCACCGGGCAGCGGGAGGAACACTGAAGCTTTCTTT.

This sequence joins TRBV5-1 and TRBJ2-5; 9 bases are a match to TRBD2. TRBJ2-7 matches the DNA end more closely, so the J call is doubtful. CDR3 length: 15 residues. CDR1 and CDR2 from the germline V gene are SGHRS and YFSETQ. CDR3 DNA: TGCGCCAGCAGCTCCTCTAGCGGGATCTTTCGCGAGCAGTACTTC. Encoded protein: CASSSSSGIFREQYF.

This chain connects TRBV7-3 to TRBJ2-4; the match to TRBD1 covers 10 bases. J lost 10 bases, V lost 1 base, and 7 bases had no gene match. The CDR3 extends over 15 amino acids. Germline assignment: CDR1 SGHTA and CDR2 FQGTGA. DNA for the CDR3: TGTGCCAGCAGCTTAAGCGGGACAGGGGCAGGAATTCAGTACTTC. Translated, it gives CASSLSGTGAGIQYF.

There are a few counts of this clone. The chain uses TRBV28 and TRBJ1-2, with 8 bases matching TRBD1. J was trimmed by 5 bases and V by 5 bases; bases with no gene match: 7. Germline assignment: CDR1 MDHEN and CDR2 SYDVKM. The CDR3 consists of 14 residues. The CDR3 sequence is CASSAGRGQYGYTF. The CDR3 region has the DNA TGTGCCAGCAGTGCCGGCAGGGGGCAGTATGGCTACACCTTC.

V is TRBV4-1 and J is TRBJ1-4; D unclear. The germline V gene has CDR1 MGHRA and CDR2 YSYEKL. The CDR3 length is 18 residues. Trimming left V 1 base short and J 5 bases short, with 20 bases between. CDR3 region: CASSQGAPVGRRNEKLFF. In DNA, the CDR3 is TGCGCCAGCAGCCAAGGTGCCCCCGTAGGACGTAGGAATGAAAAACTGTTTTTT.

This chain uses TRBV28 with TRBJ1-2, with unresolved D. Germline V gene sequence: CDR1 MDHEN, CDR2 SYDVKM. The CDR3 covers 15 residues. V was pared by 3 bases and J by 4 bases, with 15 bases between. Here the CDR3 reads CASSLPDSPGYGYTF. The CDR3 coding sequence is TGTGCCAGCAGTTTGCCGGACTCCCCGGGCTATGGCTACACCTTC.

This clone was observed a few times. V and J are TRBV14 and TRBJ2-1; a possible D gene is TRBD2 (5 bases). In germline, CDR1 is SGHDN, CDR2 FVKESK. The CDR3 extends over 16 amino acids. V shed 0 bases and J shed 5 bases, with 14 bases lying between them. The CDR3 region has the DNA TGTGCCAGCAGCCAAGATAGAGGGTCGGTGCACAATGAGCAGTTCTTC. It is translated as CASSQDRGSVHNEQFF.

The chain carries TRBV5-4 and TRBJ2-1, with 7 bases identical to TRBD2. Germline CDR1 is SGHNT and CDR2 is YYREEE (reference sequence). The CDR3 has 15 residues. Trimming removed 4 bases from V and 5 bases from J; junction bases left unmatched: 9. The CDR3 sequence is CASSRVAGVDNEQFF. The CDR3 bases are TGTGCCAGCAGCAGAGTGGCGGGAGTAGACAATGAGCAGTTCTTC.

The chain recombines TRBV7-9 with TRBJ2-1; the D call may be TRBD1 or TRBD2 (6 bases each). V lost 9 bases, J lost 3 bases, and 12 bases lay in between. Germline CDR1 and CDR2: SEHNR and FQNEAQ (reference sequence). The CDR3 loop spans 13 amino acids. The DNA for the CDR3 is TGTGCCAGAGGGGGACTCCACTACAATGAGCAGTTCTTC. Protein: CARGGLHYNEQFF. The full variable domain, with the rest looked up from reference TRBV7-9 and TRBJ2-1, is DTGVSQNPRHKITKRGQNVTFRCDPISEHNRLYWYRQTLGQGPEFLTYFQNEAQLEKSRLLSDRFSAERPKGSFSTLEIQRTEQGDSAMYLCARGGLHYNEQFFGPGTRLTVL.

The CDR3 spells CASSGTSSYEQYF. CDR3 sequence (DNA): TGCGCCAGCAGCGGGACTAGTAGCTACGAGCAGTACTTC. The chain joins TRBV5-1 to TRBJ2-5, with TRBD2 matching 8 bases. The J call is doubtful: the DNA matches TRBJ2-7 better. The CDR3 has 13 amino acids. The germline gives CDR1 SGHRS, CDR2 YFSETQ.

The chain uses TRBV28 and TRBJ2-2, with D tentatively TRBD1 or TRBD2 (7 bases each). The CDR3 runs to 14 residues. Trimming pared 5 bases from V and 5 bases from J, leaving 12 bases between. Germline V gene sequence: CDR1 MDHEN, CDR2 SYDVKM. CDR3 in amino acids: CASSQGGRTGELFF. For the CDR3, the DNA is TGTGCCAGCAGTCAGGGGGGGCGGACCGGGGAGCTGTTTTTT.

The chain employs TRBV27 and TRBJ1-5; D call uncertain. Germline V gives CDR1 MNHEY, CDR2 SMNVEV (reference sequence). The ends were cut back, 0 bases at V and 6 bases at J, with 12 bases in the middle. This CDR3 has 15 residues. The CDR3 loop reads CASSLSNGGVQPQHF. Here the CDR3 DNA reads TGTGCCAGCAGTTTATCTAACGGTGGGGTTCAGCCCCAGCATTTT.

In its sample, this clone was seen once. The chain recombines TRBV2 with TRBJ2-5; D might be TRBD2 (5 bases). CDR3 length: 11 residues. Germline CDR1 reads SNHLY; CDR2 reads FYNNEI. Trimming removed 10 bases from V and 1 base from J, with 7 bases in between. The CDR3 coding sequence is TGTGCCACAAGCGGCCAAGAGACCCAGTACTTC. Encoded protein: CATSGQETQYF.

V is TRBV7-3 and J is TRBJ2-1; TRBD2 might be the D (6 bases). The V end was cut by 5 bases, the J end by 0 bases, with 20 bases between. CDR1 is SGHTA and CDR2 is FQGTGA in the germline V gene. This CDR3 spans 18 amino acids. CDR3 sequence: CASSTTPGTGSSYNEQFF. The CDR3 region has the DNA TGTGCCAGCAGCACAACTCCAGGGACCGGGAGCTCCTACAATGAGCAGTTCTTC.

The rearrangement links TRBV7-3 to TRBJ2-1, with 9 bases matching TRBD2. There are 15 residues in the CDR3. Per the germline V gene, CDR1 is SGHTA and CDR2 is FQGTGA. Trimming at V came to 4 bases and at J to 6 bases, leaving 7 bases not matched to a gene. The CDR3 bases are TGTGCCAGCAGCTCGACGGGACTAGCTGTCAATGAGCAGTTCTTC. It encodes CASSSTGLAVNEQFF.

V gene TRBV27 combines with J gene TRBJ2-1; 8 positions match TRBD2. The V gene's germline CDR1 is MNHEY and CDR2 SMNVEV (reference sequence). V lost 9 bases to trimming and J lost 6 bases; unmatched junction nucleotides: 13. The CDR3 is 15 residues long. CDR3 amino acids: CASSSPGLVSNEQFF. CDR3 bases: TGTGCCAGTTCCTCGCCGGGACTAGTTAGCAATGAGCAGTTCTTC.